A single sample gave rise to the 8 T cell receptor beta chains below, sequenced in a study of cytomegalovirus exposure and HLA in healthy donors (TCRdb year 2017). Library construction relied on the immunoSEQ multiplex PCR assay. For the multiplex PCR, a mixture combining 60 forward primers for TCR Vbeta segments and 13 reverse primers for TCR Jbeta segments was used. Drawn from immuneACCESS, this table holds only the in-frame rearrangements with V and J called that TCRdb kept. Clones are partly lost; checked studies trace under half to an unresolved V gene and leave the rest unexplained. The sample data list around 86,000 clones, and less than 10% of these were observed just once. About 2.5% of the sample comes from the top ten. Sequencing used PBMCs. These TCRs come from a man aged 45-65 years in good health and CMV-seronegative.

This clone was counted between two and nine times. The V call is TRBV9, the J call TRBJ2-2, with 8 bases identical to TRBD2. V was pared by 4 bases and J by 6 bases, with 5 bases of the junction left unmatched. CDR1 SGDLS and CDR2 YYNGEE come from the germline V gene. The CDR3 covers 14 residues. The CDR3 nucleotides read TGTGCCAGCAGCCCAACTAGCGGCCCCGGGGAGCTGTTTTTT. The encoded protein is CASSPTSGPGELFF.

This chain joins TRBV10-2 and TRBJ1-1; TRBD1 is a possible D gene (6 bases). CDR1 is WSHSY, CDR2 SAAADI, per germline. The CDR3 consists of 13 residues. Trimming removed 6 bases at V and 7 bases at J, with 15 bases between. CDR3 sequence reads: CASRVAQGNEAFF. The CDR3 coding sequence is TGCGCCAGCAGGGTAGCCCAGGGGAATGAAGCTTTCTTT.

In its sample, this clone was seen a few times. The chain links TRBV11-2 to TRBJ2-7, with 9 bases identical to TRBD2. This CDR3 is built from 14 residues. Germline V gene data show CDR1 as SGHAT and CDR2 as FQNNGV. V was pared by 5 bases and J by 6 bases, with 8 bases of the junction left unmatched. The CDR3 DNA sequence: TGTGCCAGCAGCCCGCCAGCGGGAGGTGGCGAGCAGTACTTC. It specifies CASSPPAGGGEQYF.

This clone turned up a few times. This chain uses TRBV5-1 with TRBJ1-1; 7 nucleotides align to TRBD1. CDR3 length: 14 residues. Germline CDR1 and CDR2: SGHRS and YFSETQ. J gave up 0 bases and V 4 bases, and 3 bases lay outside the gene matches. The CDR3 here is CASSVTGVNTEAFF. CDR3 DNA sequence: TGCGCCAGCAGCGTCACAGGGGTGAACACTGAAGCTTTCTTT. Drawing the rest from reference TRBV5-1 and TRBJ1-1, the complete variable domain is KAGVTQTPRYLIKTRGQQVTLSCSPISGHRSVSWYQQTPGQGLQFLFEYFSETQRNKGNFPGRFSGRQFSNSRSEMNVSTLELGDSALYLCASSVTGVNTEAFFGQGTRLTVV.

This clone was seen a handful of times. The CDR3 is CASSVDRGSYEQYF. DNA of the CDR3: TGCGCCAGCAGTGTGGACAGGGGCTCCTACGAGCAGTACTTC. The rearrangement links TRBV10-1 to TRBJ2-5, with 9 positions matching TRBD1. TRBJ2-7 matches the DNA end more closely, so the J call is doubtful. The CDR3 length is 14 residues. CDR1 WNHNN and CDR2 SYGVQD come from the germline V gene (reference sequence).

The V and J genes are TRBV7-6 and TRBJ2-7, with 8 nucleotides matching TRBD2. The V segment lost 3 bases and the J segment 3 bases; nucleotides outside the gene matches: 4. The CDR3 contains 14 residues. Germline CDR1 is SGHVS and CDR2 is FNYEAQ. The DNA of the CDR3 is TGTGCCAGCAGCTTTACTAGCGGAGACTACGAGCAGTACTTC. It specifies CASSFTSGDYEQYF.

This clone was recorded once. V and J are TRBV7-2 and TRBJ2-7; possible D gene TRBD1, 5 bases. Germline V gene sequence: CDR1 SGHTA, CDR2 FQGNSA. Trimming cost V 4 bases and J 4 bases, with 11 bases left between them. The CDR3 consists of 13 residues. CDR3 sequence reads: CASSSSQGYEQYF. DNA for the CDR3: TGTGCCAGCAGCTCATCTCAGGGATACGAGCAGTACTTC.

This clone was seen only a few times. Here the CDR3 DNA reads TGTGCCAGCAGCTTAACAGGGATGGGCTACACCTTC. Translating it yields CASSLTGMGYTF. This chain links TRBV28 with TRBJ1-2; tentatively, D is TRBD1 (6 bases). Per the germline V gene, CDR1 is MDHEN and CDR2 is SYDVKM. This CDR3 is built from 12 residues. V was trimmed by 6 bases and J by 8 bases, leaving 13 bases between them.